The T cell receptor beta chain under discussion was sequenced for a study of CD4 T cells in relation to SARS-CoV-2 and coronaviruses. Across the whole study: TCR beta CDR3s were sequenced after roughly 10-day antigen culture of PBMCs. The negative reference was HIV-1 Nef peptide pool or peptide-free culture. The study's findings and limits: The cross-reactivity analysis covered only spike protein, not other viral proteins.

Points on this clone: The antigen is unknown.

There are 13 residues in the CDR3. CDR1 and CDR2 from the germline V gene are SEHNR and FQNEAQ (reference sequence). V lost 3 bases and J 4 bases, leaving 9 bases between the germline ends. CD4+ T cells from unexposed donors were obtained before the COVID-19 pandemic (2011-2018). Isolation of CD4+ T cells took place after 10 days in culture. Cells permitting, SARS-CoV-2 S/N and four cold-coronavirus spikes were tested on unexposed-donor CD4+ T cells. Using immunoSEQ multiplex PCR, the repertoire was profiled, and TCRdb retains in-frame clones only, with some absent. The table includes around 25,000 clones, around four fifths detected once.

Sample: CD4+ T cells from PBMCs, cultured in vitro. This receptor was obtained from a human donor in good health. V usage is TRBV7-9 and J usage is TRBJ1-2; D might be TRBD1 (5 bases). The CDR3 here is CASSLSGSYGYTF. For the CDR3, the DNA is TGTGCCAGCAGCTTGTCAGGGTCCTATGGCTACACCTTC.